One and the same sample provided the 22 T cell receptor beta chains below, sequenced in a study of graft-versus-host responses after intestinal transplantation. Profiled with immunoSEQ multiplex PCR; TCRdb holds only in-frame clones, not every one. The sample consists of approximately 89,000 clones, roughly 93% of them appearing once. Their antigens are not known. The material sequenced was unstimulated CD8+ T cells sorted from spleen or lymph node cells, taken before transplant. These receptors were obtained from a human donor who was the organ donor for an intestinal transplant.

The V and J genes are TRBV27 and TRBJ2-7; 8 nucleotides match TRBD2. This CDR3 comprises 15 residues. Per the germline V gene, CDR1 is MNHEY and CDR2 is SMNVEV (reference sequence). The trim removed 4 bases at V and 6 bases at J, leaving 11 bases unmatched. The CDR3 DNA reads as TGTGCCAGCAGTTCGGGGGGGGACGGTCGACGCGAGCAGTACTTC. This codes for CASSSGGDGRREQYF.

The chain is built from TRBV28 and TRBJ1-4; D not certain. CDR1 and CDR2 (germline): MDHEN, SYDVKM. Trimming stripped 5 bases from V and 3 bases from J, with 13 bases between. The CDR3 runs to 15 residues. In DNA, the CDR3 is TGTGCCAGCAGTCTCGATTCCCCAGCTAATGAAAAACTGTTTTTT. Translated: CASSLDSPANEKLFF.

The J gene is TRBJ1-2, the V gene TRBV5-6; 7 bases line up with TRBD1. V shed 3 bases and J 5 bases; nucleotides not matched to a gene: 10. The CDR3 sequence is 15 residues long. From germline, CDR1 is SGHDT and CDR2 YYEEEE. The CDR3 coding sequence is TGTGCCAGCAGCTGGACAGGATCCTTTTCTTATGGCTACACCTTC. Protein product: CASSWTGSFSYGYTF. Full variable domain (outside the CDR3, taken from reference TRBV5-6 and TRBJ1-2): DAGVTQSPTHLIKTRGQQVTLRCSPKSGHDTVSWYQQALGQGPQFIFQYYEEEERQRGNFPDRFSGHQFPNYSSELNVNALLLGDSALYLCASSWTGSFSYGYTFGSGTRLTVV.

The chain combines TRBV2 with TRBJ1-2, with D perhaps matching TRBD1 (6 bases). The germline V gene has CDR1 SNHLY and CDR2 FYNNEI. Trimming took 2 bases from V and 8 from J, leaving 15 bases between them. This CDR3 has 14 residues. The CDR3 spells CASSEPTGPQGYTF. The CDR3 nucleotides are TGTGCCAGCAGTGAACCGACAGGCCCCCAGGGCTACACCTTC.

CDR3 sequence: CASSIQGATDTQYF. CDR3 nucleotides: TGTGCCAGCAGCATACAGGGGGCTACAGATACGCAGTATTTT. The V call is TRBV27, the J call TRBJ2-3; 9 nucleotides agree with TRBD1. This CDR3 has 14 amino acids. The V and J ends lost 6 bases and 3 bases, in that order; junction bases with no gene match: 4. Germline V gene sequence: CDR1 MNHEY, CDR2 SMNVEV (reference sequence).

The rearrangement links TRBV5-1 to TRBJ1-1, with 7 nucleotides matching TRBD1. CDR1 SGHRS and CDR2 YFSETQ come from the germline V gene. J lost 4 bases, V lost 0 bases, and 3 bases had no gene match. The CDR3 spans 14 residues. The CDR3 here is CASSLAPGGTEAFF. In DNA, the CDR3 is TGCGCCAGCAGCTTGGCCCCAGGGGGCACTGAAGCTTTCTTT.

The rearrangement uses TRBV5-4 and TRBJ2-6, with TRBD1 matching 7 bases. Trimming took 2 bases from V and 0 from J; bases not matched to a gene: 5. There are 17 residues in the CDR3. The V gene's germline CDR1 is SGHNT and CDR2 YYREEE (reference sequence). The CDR3 DNA follows: TGTGCCAGCAGCTTTCCAGGGGGATACTCTGGGGCCAACGTCCTGACTTTC. As protein: CASSFPGGYSGANVLTF.

This clone is a singleton in its sample. The chain carries TRBV7-6 and TRBJ1-5; D is uncertain. Germline V gene data show CDR1 as SGHVS and CDR2 as FNYEAQ. The V end lost 2 bases, the J end lost 1 base, and 6 bases lay between the germline ends. The CDR3 is 14 residues long. In DNA form, the CDR3 reads TGTGCCAGCAGCTTACGGGAGAGCAATCAGCCCCAGCATTTT. Translation: CASSLRESNQPQHF.

About this clone itself: At one end, the junction sequence differs from germline, possibly due to a read error. J is TRBJ1-2 and V is TRBV13, with unresolved D. The CDR3 length is 12 residues. The V gene's germline CDR1 is PRHDT and CDR2 FYEKMQ (reference sequence). CDR3 amino acids: CASSLGGGGYTF. The CDR3 DNA follows: TGTGCCAGCAGCCTAGGTGGTGGCGGCTACACCTTC.

The rearrangement links TRBV4-2 to TRBJ2-7; no clear D gene. Trimming removed 3 bases at V and 3 bases at J, with 12 bases between. The CDR3 totals 14 residues. Looked up from germline, CDR1 is LGHNA and CDR2 is YNFKEQ. The CDR3 bases are TGTGCCAGCAGCCATGGGCCACGGAACTACGAGCAGTACTTC. Translation: CASSHGPRNYEQYF.

The CDR3 here is CASSPWDLYSGNTIYF. As DNA, the CDR3 is TGTGCCAGCAGCCCATGGGACTTATACTCTGGAAACACCATATATTTT. The chain is built from TRBV14 and TRBJ1-3, with D possibly TRBD1 on 5 matching bases. Trimming removed 4 bases from V and 0 bases from J, with 13 bases in between. The V gene's germline CDR1 is SGHDN and CDR2 FVKESK. The CDR3 covers 16 residues.

The chain is built from TRBV28 and TRBJ1-2; 8 bases fit TRBD1. The CDR3 extends over 13 amino acids. The J segment lost 6 bases and the V segment lost 5 bases, leaving 5 bases of the junction unmatched. Germline V lookup: CDR1 MDHEN, CDR2 SYDVKM. The CDR3 coding sequence is TGTGCCAGCAGTCCGGCAGGGGGCAATGGCTACACCTTC. Protein: CASSPAGGNGYTF.

This rearrangement joins TRBV27 to TRBJ2-1, with 12 bases that match TRBD2. The germline V gene encodes CDR1 MNHEY and CDR2 SMNVEV (reference sequence). CDR3 size: 16 residues. J was trimmed by 6 bases and V by 5 bases; bases with no gene match: 8. In nucleotides, the CDR3 is TGTGCCAGCAGTACCCCACGGACTAGCGGGACCAATGAGCAGTTCTTC. Protein product: CASSTPRTSGTNEQFF.

The chain couples TRBV19 to TRBJ1-1; a possible D gene is TRBD1 (5 bases). Deletions cut 7 bases from V and 0 bases from J, with 12 bases between. The CDR3 has 14 amino acids. Germline assignment: CDR1 LNHDA and CDR2 SQIVND (reference sequence). This chain's CDR3 is CASTWGGVNTEAFF. The CDR3 DNA is TGTGCCAGTACCTGGGGGGGAGTGAACACTGAAGCTTTCTTT.

Only one count was recorded for this clone. The chain has TRBV6-5 and TRBJ1-1, with D unclear. Germline V gene data show CDR1 as MNHEY and CDR2 as SVGAGI. V was cut by 4 bases and J by 1 base, with 16 bases left in between. The CDR3 covers 16 residues. The chain's CDR3 is CASSSLWGDANTEAFF. The CDR3 DNA reads TGTGCCAGCAGTTCTCTTTGGGGAGACGCGAACACTGAAGCTTTCTTT.

The chain couples TRBV5-1 to TRBJ2-2; no clear D gene. V lost 0 bases, J lost 8 bases, and 8 bases lay in between. Germline V CDR1 and CDR2: SGHRS, YFSETQ. There are 13 residues in the CDR3. The CDR3 nucleotides are TGCGCCAGCAGCTTGGCGGTTCTAGGGGAGCTGTTTTTT. Encoded protein: CASSLAVLGELFF.

In DNA, the CDR3 is TGTGCCAGCAGTTATACAGGGGCTAGCGGGGGGAATGAGCAGTTCTTC. This translates into CASSYTGASGGNEQFF. V usage is TRBV27 and J usage is TRBJ2-1; TRBD2 agrees at 11 bases. J lost 7 bases, V lost 4 bases, and 9 bases had no gene match. The CDR3 runs 16 residues. The germline V gene has CDR1 MNHEY and CDR2 SMNVEV (reference sequence).

The chain combines TRBV4-3 with TRBJ2-1; 8 bases agree with TRBD2. The CDR3 loop spans 15 amino acids. CDR1 is LGHNA, CDR2 YSLEER, per germline. V trimming: 4 bases; J trimming: 10 bases; junction bases outside the gene matches: 12. Here the CDR3 reads CASSPRLARETEQFF. The CDR3 DNA is TGCGCCAGCAGCCCCCGACTAGCGCGGGAGACCGAGCAGTTCTTC.

The CDR3 nucleotides read TGTGCCAGCAGCCGGTACCGGGAGAGGGACTACGAGCAGTACTTC. Translating gives CASSRYRERDYEQYF. The chain has TRBV27 and TRBJ2-7; D might be TRBD2 (6 bases). With 6 bases removed from V and 3 bases from J, the gap between germline ends came to 18 bases. This CDR3 has 15 amino acids. The V gene's germline CDR1 is MNHEY and CDR2 SMNVEV (reference sequence).

The CDR3 protein is CASSPGGSGEGPYEQYF. CDR3 nucleotide sequence: TGTGCCAGCAGCCCCGGCGGCAGTGGAGAAGGCCCCTACGAGCAGTACTTC. This chain joins TRBV5-5 and TRBJ2-7, with unresolved D. This CDR3 is 17 amino acids long. The V end lost 4 bases, the J end lost 2 bases, and 22 bases lay between the germline ends. CDR1 is SGHKS, CDR2 YYEKEE, per germline (reference sequence).

A word on this clone: A read error may account for a junction end that differs from germline. V gene TRBV18 combines with J gene TRBJ1-5, with a weak D call TRBD1 (6 bases). Germline V gene data show CDR1 as KGHSH and CDR2 as LQKENI. The CDR3 consists of 17 residues. CDR3 region: CASPPRFLLGARQPQHF. In DNA form, the CDR3 reads TGTGCCAGCCCACCACGTTTCCTTCTGGGGGCACGGCAGCCCCAGCATTTT.

The chain couples TRBV11-3 to TRBJ2-7; D is unclear. The CDR3 runs 13 residues. Germline CDR1 and CDR2: SGHNT and YENEEA. V lost 1 base to trimming and J lost 1 base, with 5 bases between them. Here the CDR3 reads CASSLAVSYEQYF. In DNA form, the CDR3 reads TGTGCCAGCAGCTTAGCCGTTTCCTACGAGCAGTACTTC.